This T cell receptor (beta chain) was found in a study of blood T cells in healthy people across ages. General study findings and limits: Researchers deemed the diversity estimates from one million T cells underestimates. Unsorted PBMCs ruled out conclusive naive versus antigen-experienced comparison. Long-lived donors had more naive CD4+ cells and higher diversity than aged donors.

The germline V gene encodes CDR1 SGHTA and CDR2 FQGTGA. V lost 2 bases to trimming and J lost 0 bases; unmatched junction nucleotides: 7. The CDR3 has 16 amino acids. A second PCR, run for roughly 7 to 12 cycles, used a sample-barcoded 5' primer plus a J-beta primer mix. Via MiXCR, TCRdb re-called the 5' RACE reads, giving one row per CDR3 protein. In the table there are about 1,800,000 distinct CDR3 sequences, roughly 27% of which are singletons. There are many counts of this clonotype. What it binds is not known. Sequencing was carried out using blood. The TCR was taken from a woman aged 25 to 45 in good health. The V call is TRBV7-3, the J call TRBJ2-7; 7 bases line up with TRBD2. The CDR3 loop is CASSLGPSGGSYEQYF. For the CDR3, the DNA is TGTGCCAGCAGCTTAGGCCCCTCGGGGGGCTCCTACGAGCAGTACTTC.